This T cell receptor (beta chain) was profiled in a study of CXCR3-negative and CXCR3-positive naive CD8 T cells. This CDR3 has 17 amino acids. Germline CDR1 and CDR2: KGHDR and SFDVKD. 5' RACE that incorporated UMI labels was used to prepare the TRB cDNA libraries. Reanalyzing the 5' RACE reads, TCRdb keeps one entry per CDR3 protein, without DNA. Across over 100,000 distinct CDR3 sequences, the top ten clones capture 0.25% to 0.35% of the sample. The TCR comes from a human donor in good health. Some clones in this sample may be carry-over from other donors' samples. The genes are TRBV24-1 and TRBJ2-1; the D call from TCRdb, TRBD1, cannot be confirmed without DNA. Sequenced material: naive CXCR3- CD8+ T cells from blood. Subset described: CD45RO-CCR7+CD27+CD95- naive CD8+ T cells lacking CXCR3 (TNR3-). This CDR3 is CATSVAGEISVDNEQFF.